This T cell receptor beta chain was recovered during a study of response to subunit inactivated influenza vaccine. Notes on this clonotype: Its specificity is not known.

With 0 bases removed from V and 0 bases from J, the gap between germline ends came to 15 bases. This CDR3 spans 19 amino acids. Germline V lookup: CDR1 ENHRY, CDR2 SYGVKD. TCRdb redid the calling of the RT-PCR reads with MiXCR, one entry per CDR3 protein. The table records roughly 760,000 distinct CDR3 sequences, less than 25% of them present only once. Study-wide points: Every seasonal influenza vaccination brings in few new T cells, the authors suggested.

The sequenced sample was PBMCs from blood, obtained about 5 days after vaccination. This receptor was taken from a man aged 50-59 years who received an inactivated influenza vaccine. The chain is built from TRBV10-3 and TRBJ2-6, with D unresolved. CDR3 sequence (DNA): TGTGCCATCAGTGAGTCGGAATCCTCTTTGGGCTCTGGGGCCAACGTCCTGACTTTC. It codes for CAISESESSLGSGANVLTF.